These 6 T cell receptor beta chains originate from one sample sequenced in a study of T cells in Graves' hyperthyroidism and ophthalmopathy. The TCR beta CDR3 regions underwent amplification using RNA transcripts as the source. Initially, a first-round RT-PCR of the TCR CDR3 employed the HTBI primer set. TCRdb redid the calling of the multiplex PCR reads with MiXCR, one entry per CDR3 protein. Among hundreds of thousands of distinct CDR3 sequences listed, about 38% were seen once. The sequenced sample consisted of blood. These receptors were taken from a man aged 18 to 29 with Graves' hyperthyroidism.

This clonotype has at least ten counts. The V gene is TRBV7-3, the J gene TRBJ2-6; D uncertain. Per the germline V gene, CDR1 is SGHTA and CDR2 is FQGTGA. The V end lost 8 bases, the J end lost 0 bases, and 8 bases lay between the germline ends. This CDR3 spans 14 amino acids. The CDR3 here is CASQQSSGANVLTF. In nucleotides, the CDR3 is TGTGCCAGCCAACAAAGCTCTGGGGCCAACGTCCTGACTTTC.

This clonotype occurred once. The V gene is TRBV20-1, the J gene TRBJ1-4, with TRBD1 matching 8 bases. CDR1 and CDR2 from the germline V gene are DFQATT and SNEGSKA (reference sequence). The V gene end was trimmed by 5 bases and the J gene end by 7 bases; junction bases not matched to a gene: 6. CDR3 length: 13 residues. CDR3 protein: CSAGGTGREKLFF. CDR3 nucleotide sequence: TGCAGTGCTGGGGGGACAGGTCGTGAAAAACTGTTTTTT.

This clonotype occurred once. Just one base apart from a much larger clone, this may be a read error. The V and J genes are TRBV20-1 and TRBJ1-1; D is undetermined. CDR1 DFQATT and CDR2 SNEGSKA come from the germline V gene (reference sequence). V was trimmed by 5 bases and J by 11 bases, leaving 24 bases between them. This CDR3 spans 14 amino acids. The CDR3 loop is CSAGKIAGIGGAFF. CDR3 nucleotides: TGCAGTGCTGGAAAGATTGCAGGTATTGGCGGGGCTTTCTTT.

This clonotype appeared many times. CDR3 sequence (DNA): TGTGCCAGCCTTGGGGACAACGAGCAGTACTTC. It specifies CASLGDNEQYF. V is TRBV2 and J is TRBJ2-7, with D possibly being TRBD1 (6 bases). The V end was cut by 8 bases, the J end by 5 bases, with 10 bases between. The CDR3 has 11 residues. Germline V gene lookup returns CDR1 SNHLY and CDR2 FYNNEI. The full variable domain, its missing parts supplied by reference TRBV2 and TRBJ2-7, is EPEVTQTPSHQVTQMGQEVILRCVPISNHLYFYWYRQILGQKVEFLVSFYNNEISEKSEIFDDQFSVERPDGSNFTLKIRSTKLEDSAMYFCASLGDNEQYFGPGTRLTVT.

The CDR3 sequence is CASGSGVNPPDEKLFF. The DNA of the CDR3 is TGTGCCAGCGGGTCGGGGGTAAACCCTCCCGATGAAAAACTGTTTTTT. The chain combines TRBV4-2 with TRBJ1-4; D perhaps matches TRBD1 (5 bases). CDR1 is LGHNA and CDR2 is YNFKEQ in the germline V gene. This CDR3 region has 16 residues. The V end lost 8 bases, the J end lost 6 bases, and 22 bases lay between the germline ends.

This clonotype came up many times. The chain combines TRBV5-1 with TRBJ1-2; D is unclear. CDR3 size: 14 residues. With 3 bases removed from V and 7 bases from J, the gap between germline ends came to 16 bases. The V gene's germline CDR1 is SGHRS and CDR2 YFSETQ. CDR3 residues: CASSYDTPAGGYTF. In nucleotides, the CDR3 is TGCGCCAGCAGCTACGACACGCCAGCGGGTGGCTACACCTTC.